The rows below give T cell receptor beta chains drawn from one sample of a study of OX40 agonist ivuxolimab in advanced cancers. Assay used: immunoSEQ multiplex PCR; TCRdb lists only in-frame clones, some missing. The repertoire holds about 100,000 clones, with 84% as singletons. The sequences come from CD4+ or CD8+ T cells sorted from blood, collected in a trial of the OX40 agonist ivuxolimab. The receptor set was obtained from an adult with an advanced solid tumor such as melanoma, head and neck, liver or kidney cancer. Each CDR3 is given with its conserved first and last residue. The D gene is left open where the match is weak. Expanded clones are given a class, and other clones once, few, many or no size at all.

D: .
J: TRBJ2-7
V: TRBV2
size: .
CDR3: CASSVGVSYEQYF
DNA: TGTGCCAGCAGTGTAGGGGTCTCCTACGAGCAGTACTTC

D: .
J: TRBJ2-3
V: TRBV11-2
size: .
CDR3: CASSRQGFTDTQYF
DNA: TGTGCCAGCAGCCGCCAGGGTTTCACAGATACGCAGTATTTT

D: .
J: TRBJ1-2
V: TRBV2
size: .
CDR3: CASSGALTNYGYTF
DNA: TGTGCCAGCAGCGGGGCCCTGACAAACTATGGCTACACCTTC

D: .
J: TRBJ2-7
V: TRBV5-1
size: .
CDR3: CASSLPATYEQYF
DNA: TGCGCCAGCAGCTTGCCAGCTACCTACGAGCAGTACTTC

D: .
J: TRBJ2-7
V: TRBV5-6
size: .
CDR3: CASSFITETYEQYF
DNA: TGTGCCAGCAGCTTTATCACCGAAACCTACGAGCAGTACTTC

D: TRBD2
J: TRBJ2-1
V: TRBV6-5
size: .
CDR3: CASSYRLATDNEQFF
DNA: TGTGCCAGCAGTTACCGACTAGCTACCGACAATGAGCAGTTCTTC

D: .
J: TRBJ1-1
V: TRBV27
size: .
CDR3: CASRRIGPLATEAFF
DNA: TGTGCCAGCAGACGAATAGGACCGCTGGCCACTGAAGCTTTCTTT

D: .
J: TRBJ1-5
V: TRBV6-5
size: .
CDR3: CASSSPLSGLNQPQHF
DNA: TGTGCCAGCAGTTCCCCCTTGTCAGGGCTCAATCAGCCCCAGCATTTT

D: .
J: TRBJ1-3
V: TRBV19
size: .
CDR3: CASSTGPGAIYF
DNA: TGTGCCAGTAGTACCGGACCCGGGGCCATATATTTT

D: .
J: TRBJ2-1
V: TRBV29-1
size: .
CDR3: CSATVQTGGQFF
DNA: TGCAGCGCCACGGTTCAAACGGGTGGGCAGTTCTTC

D: TRBD1
J: TRBJ1-2
V: TRBV19
size: .
CDR3: CASSITETGGGYTF
DNA: TGTGCCAGTAGTATTACTGAAACAGGGGGTGGCTACACCTTC

D: TRBD1
J: TRBJ1-6
V: TRBV5-1
size: once
CDR3: CASSLEGQGYNSPLHF
DNA: TGCGCCAGCAGCTTGGAAGGACAGGGTTATAATTCACCCCTCCACTTT

D: .
J: TRBJ1-1
V: TRBV5-6
size: .
CDR3: CASSLVLGPNTEAFF
DNA: TGTGCCAGCAGCTTGGTCCTGGGGCCAAACACTGAAGCTTTCTTT

D: .
J: TRBJ2-7
V: TRBV4-1
size: .
CDR3: CASSQEVSYEQYF
DNA: TGCGCCAGCAGCCAAGAGGTCTCCTACGAGCAGTACTTC

D: .
J: TRBJ1-2
V: TRBV14
size: .
CDR3: CASSHPPGRGPRGYTF
DNA: TGTGCCAGCAGCCACCCTCCGGGGAGGGGCCCCCGCGGCTACACCTTC

D: TRBD1
J: TRBJ1-2
V: TRBV5-6
size: .
CDR3: CASSSDRGRRGYTF
DNA: TGTGCCAGCAGCTCCGACAGGGGGAGGCGAGGCTACACCTTC